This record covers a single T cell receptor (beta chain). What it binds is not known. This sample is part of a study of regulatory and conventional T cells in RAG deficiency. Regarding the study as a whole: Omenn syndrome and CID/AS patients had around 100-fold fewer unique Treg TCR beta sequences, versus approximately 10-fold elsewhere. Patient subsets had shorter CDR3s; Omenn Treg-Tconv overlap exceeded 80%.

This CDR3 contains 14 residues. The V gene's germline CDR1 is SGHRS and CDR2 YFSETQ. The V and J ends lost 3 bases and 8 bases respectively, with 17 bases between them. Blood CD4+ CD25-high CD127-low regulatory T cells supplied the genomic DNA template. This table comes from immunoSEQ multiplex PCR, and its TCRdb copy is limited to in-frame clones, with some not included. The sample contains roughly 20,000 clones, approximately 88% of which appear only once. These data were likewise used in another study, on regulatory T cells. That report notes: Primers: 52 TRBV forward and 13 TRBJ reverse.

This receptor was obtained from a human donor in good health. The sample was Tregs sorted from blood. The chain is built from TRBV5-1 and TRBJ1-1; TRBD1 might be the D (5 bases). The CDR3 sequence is CASSSQGGRREAFF. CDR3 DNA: TGCGCCAGCAGCTCCCAGGGCGGGAGACGAGAAGCTTTCTTT.